Presented here are 28 T cell receptor beta chains from one specimen sequenced in a study of PD-1 and CTLA-4 blockade in melanoma. Assay: immunoSEQ multiplex PCR; the TCRdb copy retains only in-frame clones and omits some. Of around 16,000 clones listed, 70% are singletons. The sample was CD8+ T cells from peripheral blood, taken from a patient given anti-PD-1 treatment. These receptors were taken from a human donor with melanoma.

This chain connects TRBV7-9 to TRBJ2-1; no reliable D call. Germline lookup yields CDR1 SEHNR and CDR2 FQNEAQ (reference sequence). The CDR3 consists of 8 residues. DNA for the CDR3: TGTGGCAACAATGAGCAGTTCTTC. This sequence encodes CGNNEQFF. Based on the CDR3 plus reference TRBV7-9 and TRBJ2-1, the full variable domain is DTGVSQNPRHKITKRGQNVTFRCDPISEHNRLYWYRQTLGQGPEFLTYFQNEAQLEKSRLLSDRFSAERPKGSFSTLEIQRTEQGDSAMYLCGNNEQFFGPGTRLTVL.

Worth noting for this clone: Because the CDR3's place on the DNA is in doubt, the DNA is left out and the CDR3 is given as listed by TCRdb. The V and J genes are TRBV21-1 and TRBJ1-1; the table's TRBD1 call for D was not verified on the DNA. TRBV21-1 is given as a pseudogene. The CDR3 has 17 amino acids, counting both end residues. Here the CDR3 reads CASNLVGTGALNTEAFF.

This clone was counted once. The chain has TRBV19 and TRBJ1-1; D uncertain. Germline V gives CDR1 LNHDA, CDR2 SQIVND (reference sequence). Trimming stripped 2 bases from V and 0 bases from J, with 10 bases between. This CDR3 is 15 amino acids long. The CDR3 nucleotides read TGTGCCAGTAGTATAAAGTGGGCCATGAACACTGAAGCTTTCTTT. Translation: CASSIKWAMNTEAFF.

By its share, this clone is medium-sized. The chain uses TRBV7-6 and TRBJ2-7; the D gene is possibly TRBD1 (5 bases). Germline V lookup: CDR1 SGHVS, CDR2 FNYEAQ. This CDR3 has 15 amino acids. V gave up 1 base and J gave up 0 bases, with 10 bases separating them. The CDR3 bases are TGTGCCAGCAGCTTAGAACAGGATCTCTCCTACGAGCAGTACTTC. Residues: CASSLEQDLSYEQYF.

This rearrangement joins TRBV11-3 to TRBJ1-2, with TRBD1 matching 7 bases. The V gene end was trimmed by 1 base and the J gene end by 3 bases; junction bases not matched to a gene: 11. Germline V lookup: CDR1 SGHNT, CDR2 YENEEA. There are 17 residues in the CDR3. CDR3 protein: CASSLGVRTGSDYGYTF. For the CDR3, the DNA is TGTGCCAGCAGCTTAGGGGTTAGGACAGGCTCCGACTATGGCTACACCTTC.

This sequence joins TRBV9 and TRBJ1-6; D is uncertain. Deletions cut 0 bases from V and 7 bases from J, with 8 bases between. The CDR3 covers 14 residues. Per germline, CDR1 SGDLS and CDR2 YYNGEE. For the CDR3, the DNA is TGTGCCAGCAGCGTAGATAGGGAAAATTCACCCCTCCACTTT. Translating gives CASSVDRENSPLHF.

This rearrangement joins TRBV7-9 to TRBJ2-1, with unresolved D. This CDR3 is built from 14 residues. CDR1 and CDR2 from the germline V gene are SEHNR and FQNEAQ (reference sequence). The germline V and J ends were trimmed by 5 bases and 4 bases, with 12 bases remaining between them. CDR3 in amino acids: CASSPQRFYNEQFF. The CDR3 DNA follows: TGTGCCAGCAGCCCTCAAAGGTTTTACAATGAGCAGTTCTTC.

The V and J genes are TRBV18 and TRBJ1-1; D is ambiguous. CDR3 length: 16 amino acids. Germline CDR1 and CDR2: KGHSH and LQKENI. Trimming shortened V by 3 bases and J by 4 bases, and 18 bases separated the two germline ends. CDR3 sequence: CASSPSFGVKSTEAFF. As DNA, the CDR3 is TGTGCCAGCTCACCTTCCTTTGGGGTCAAGAGCACTGAAGCTTTCTTT.

The CDR3 spells CASSLRTGANYGYTF. The CDR3 coding sequence is TGTGCCAGCAGCCTCCGGACAGGAGCTAACTATGGCTACACCTTC. V and J are TRBV11-2 and TRBJ1-2; 7 nucleotides line up with TRBD1. The CDR3 loop spans 15 amino acids. J gave up 0 bases and V 5 bases, and 6 bases lay outside the gene matches. Germline CDR1 is SGHAT and CDR2 is FQNNGV.

The CDR3 region is CASSQEKSNTGELFF. CDR3 sequence (DNA): TGTGCCAGCAGCCAAGAGAAATCGAACACCGGGGAGCTGTTTTTT. J is TRBJ2-2 and V is TRBV4-2; D gene uncertain. This CDR3 has 15 amino acids. V lost 0 bases and J 0 bases, leaving 5 bases between the germline ends. Germline-derived CDR1 and CDR2 are LGHNA and YNFKEQ.

The chain has TRBV7-8 and TRBJ1-5; TRBD1 is a possible D gene (5 bases). Looked up from germline, CDR1 is SGHVS and CDR2 is FQNEAQ. This CDR3 comprises 14 residues. The ends were cut back, 4 bases at V and 3 bases at J, with 10 bases in the middle. CDR3 sequence reads: CASSWDGYNQPQHF. CDR3 nucleotide sequence: TGTGCCAGCAGCTGGGACGGCTACAATCAGCCCCAGCATTTT.

This chain joins TRBV10-2 and TRBJ1-2; D unclear. The CDR3 totals 12 residues. Trimming removed 6 bases from V and 6 bases from J, with 11 bases in between. In germline, CDR1 is WSHSY, CDR2 SAAADI. CDR3 bases: TGCGCCAGCAGCCCCCCAGCGGATGGCTACACCTTC. Translating it yields CASSPPADGYTF.

The chain joins TRBV19 to TRBJ2-1; the D gene is possibly TRBD1 (6 bases). The CDR3 contains 14 residues. Germline V gives CDR1 LNHDA, CDR2 SQIVND (reference sequence). With 3 bases removed from V and 2 bases from J, the gap between germline ends came to 8 bases. CDR3: CASSIRGTYNEQFF. The CDR3, as DNA: TGTGCCAGTAGTATCAGGGGTACCTACAATGAGCAGTTCTTC.

The chain joins TRBV6-6 to TRBJ1-4; no clear D. Trimming took 2 bases from V and 6 from J, leaving 10 bases between them. The CDR3 runs to 14 residues. Germline assignment: CDR1 MNHNY and CDR2 SVGAGI (reference sequence). In nucleotides, the CDR3 is TGTGCCAGCAGTTACCTTCTACTGGATGAAAAACTGTTTTTT. It encodes CASSYLLLDEKLFF.

This chain connects TRBV10-2 to TRBJ1-2; D might be TRBD1 (6 bases). Trimming left V 1 base short and J 5 bases short, with 14 bases between. Looked up from germline, CDR1 is WSHSY and CDR2 is SAAADI. This CDR3 comprises 15 residues. CDR3 residues: CASSEFLTGEYGYTF. CDR3 DNA: TGCGCCAGCAGTGAGTTCTTGACAGGAGAGTATGGCTACACCTTC.

The V gene is TRBV7-9, the J gene TRBJ1-2, with 7 nucleotides matching TRBD1. Germline CDR1 and CDR2: SEHNR and FQNEAQ (reference sequence). Losses at the gene ends were 4 bases for V and 0 bases for J; bases not matched to a gene: 8. The CDR3 contains 16 residues. The CDR3 sequence is CASSSAKTGTNYGYTF. The CDR3 region has the DNA TGTGCCAGCAGCTCAGCCAAGACAGGGACTAACTATGGCTACACCTTC.

V and J are TRBV7-9 and TRBJ2-3; 7 positions match TRBD1. The length of the CDR3 is 16 residues. The germline gives CDR1 SEHNR, CDR2 FQNEAQ (reference sequence). V shed 4 bases, J shed 2 bases, and the junction held 9 bases outside the gene matches. CDR3 in amino acids: CASSSNTGADTDTQYF. In DNA, the CDR3 is TGTGCCAGCAGCTCCAACACAGGGGCGGACACAGATACGCAGTATTTT.

V gene TRBV27 combines with J gene TRBJ2-7, with TRBD2 as a possible D gene (5 bases). V was cut by 3 bases and J by 3 bases, with 12 bases left in between. This CDR3 region has 14 residues. Germline loops: CDR1 MNHEY, CDR2 SMNVEV (reference sequence). CDR3: CASSFGPGIYEQYF. For the CDR3, the DNA is TGTGCCAGCAGTTTCGGCCCGGGGATCTACGAGCAGTACTTC.

The chain uses TRBV6-1 and TRBJ1-2, with D unresolved. Per the germline V gene, CDR1 is MNHNS and CDR2 is SASEGT. The V end was cut by 3 bases, the J end by 4 bases, with 12 bases between. This CDR3 spans 14 amino acids. CDR3 sequence (DNA): TGTGCCAGCAGTGAGAGCCGACGACTCTATGGCTACACCTTC. Translated, it gives CASSESRRLYGYTF.

The chain carries TRBV5-6 and TRBJ2-7; D tentatively reads TRBD1 or TRBD2 (5 bases each). Germline V CDR1 and CDR2: SGHDT, YYEEEE. This CDR3 is built from 14 residues. V lost 0 bases and J lost 0, with 7 bases in between. The CDR3, as DNA: TGTGCCAGCAGCTTGGAAGGGACCTCCTACGAGCAGTACTTC. This gives the protein CASSLEGTSYEQYF.

The V call is TRBV4-2, the J call TRBJ1-2, with D maybe TRBD1 (6 bases). Germline V CDR1 and CDR2: LGHNA, YNFKEQ. The CDR3 length is 16 residues. Trimming pared 4 bases from V and 2 bases from J, leaving 17 bases between. In DNA, the CDR3 is TGTGCCAGCAGCCCGACGCCGGGACACCAGAACTATGGCTACACCTTC. Its protein product is CASSPTPGHQNYGYTF.

The chain is built from TRBV6-5 and TRBJ1-2; tentatively, D is TRBD1 (5 bases). The V gene lost 8 bases and the J gene lost 8 bases, with 21 bases spanning the gap. The CDR3 spans 14 residues. Germline V gene data show CDR1 as MNHEY and CDR2 as SVGAGI. CDR3 in DNA: TGTGCCAGCGACGCGGGGCGCTGGACTGTGGGCTACACCTTC. It encodes CASDAGRWTVGYTF.

The chain joins TRBV6-5 to TRBJ2-7; weak D call: TRBD2 (6 bases). Germline V gene sequence: CDR1 MNHEY, CDR2 SVGAGI. The V gene lost 5 bases and the J gene lost 4 bases, with 15 bases spanning the gap. This CDR3 has 14 amino acids. CDR3 sequence (DNA): TGTGCCAGCAGTCTCGGGGGAACAAGTTACGAGCAGTACTTC. This sequence encodes CASSLGGTSYEQYF.

V and J are TRBV5-4 and TRBJ2-1, with D possibly TRBD1 on 6 matching bases. Trimming left V 2 bases short and J 1 base short, with 13 bases between. Germline assignment: CDR1 SGHNT and CDR2 YYREEE (reference sequence). The CDR3 is 16 amino acids. CDR3 DNA: TGTGCCAGCAGCTTCCTCACAGGGAGTTCCTACAATGAGCAGTTCTTC. Protein sequence: CASSFLTGSSYNEQFF.

This chain links TRBV7-2 with TRBJ1-1, with D perhaps TRBD1 (5 bases). This CDR3 is 16 amino acids long. Germline V gives CDR1 SGHTA, CDR2 FQGNSA. V lost 0 bases and J lost 0, with 11 bases in between. The CDR3 region is CASSLAGPMMNTEAFF. The CDR3 DNA reads TGTGCCAGCAGCTTAGCGGGGCCGATGATGAACACTGAAGCTTTCTTT.

This chain connects TRBV5-4 to TRBJ2-7; TRBD1 might be the D (6 bases). Trimming pared 4 bases from V and 7 bases from J, leaving 15 bases between. The CDR3 consists of 13 residues. CDR1 SGHNT and CDR2 YYREEE come from the germline V gene (reference sequence). DNA of the CDR3: TGTGCCAGCAGCGTCGACAGGCTTCAAGAGCAGTACTTC. Residues: CASSVDRLQEQYF.

This sequence joins TRBV28 and TRBJ1-5; D unclear. Trimming cost V 7 bases and J 3 bases, with 7 bases left between them. Germline V gene lookup returns CDR1 MDHEN and CDR2 SYDVKM. The CDR3 consists of 12 residues. CDR3 loop: CASTYYNQPQHF. CDR3 DNA sequence: TGTGCCAGCACCTACTACAATCAGCCCCAGCATTTT.

The chain couples TRBV2 to TRBJ1-5; D uncertain. From germline, CDR1 is SNHLY and CDR2 FYNNEI. V was shortened by 6 bases and J by 3 bases, with 12 bases between the two germline ends. This CDR3 spans 14 amino acids. The CDR3 nucleotides read TGTGCCAGCAGGACCTCAGCATTCAATCAGCCCCAGCATTTT. This translates into CASRTSAFNQPQHF.